This T cell receptor beta chain emerged from a study of OX40 agonist ivuxolimab in advanced cancers. Study outcomes and limitations: Averaged across samples, CD8+ T cells carried more expanded clones than CD4+ did. Normalized expansion of T-cell clones was also low for some nonresponders.

This CDR3 has 18 amino acids. Trimming left V 2 bases short and J 0 bases short, with 17 bases between. From germline, CDR1 is MDHEN and CDR2 SYDVKM. For this clone: Its antigen remains unknown.

Profiling relied on immunoSEQ multiplex PCR, and the TCRdb table lists in-frame clones only, not all of them. The sample lists about 66,000 clones; about 85% were seen once. The clonotype was recovered from an adult with an advanced solid tumor such as melanoma, head and neck, liver or kidney cancer. The sequenced sample was CD4+ or CD8+ T cells sorted from blood, obtained in a trial of the OX40 agonist ivuxolimab. This chain links TRBV28 with TRBJ1-5; D might be TRBD1 (6 bases). This CDR3 reads CASSLGSVRGYSNQPQHF. The CDR3 DNA sequence: TGTGCCAGCAGTTTAGGGAGTGTGAGGGGGTATAGCAATCAGCCCCAGCATTTT.